Listed below are T cell receptor beta chains from one sample, sequenced in a study of cytomegalovirus exposure and HLA in healthy donors. Repertoires were generated with immunoSEQ multiplex PCR, while TCRdb's copy carries only in-frame clones and drops some. The sample totals around 140,000 clones. Material: PBMCs. The receptors here all came from a man between 18 and 35 years old in good health and CMV-seronegative. CDR3s include the opening cysteine and the closing phenylalanine or tryptophan. The D gene is left open where the match is weak.

TRBV4-1	TRBJ1-4	TRBD1	TGCGCCAGCAGCCAAAGGGACAGGGGCGAAAAACTGTTTTTT	CASSQRDRGEKLFF
TRBV4-3	TRBJ2-7	NA	TGCGCCAGCAGCCACCGGGGGAGCTACGAGCAGTACTTC	CASSHRGSYEQYF
TRBV28	TRBJ1-5	TRBD1	TGTGCCAGCAGACATCACAGGGGCACCCTCTTGGATTTGAGCAATCAGCCCCAGCATTTT	CASRHHRGTLLDLSNQPQHF
TRBV30	TRBJ2-3	NA	TGTGCCTGGAGTCCCGGACAGAGATACACAGATACGCAGTATTTT	CAWSPGQRYTDTQYF
TRBV4-3	TRBJ1-1	NA	TGCGCCAGCAGCCAAGATGTCGGTTCGACAGGCGTTATATTGATGAACACTGAAGCTTTCTTT	CASSQDVGSTGVILMNTEAFF
TRBV29-1	TRBJ2-3	NA	TGCAGCGTCCCCCCCGACACGCCCTATAGCACAGATACGCAGTATTTT	CSVPPDTPYSTDTQYF
TRBV5-6	TRBJ2-5	TRBD2	TGTGCCAGCAGCTCCATGTTAGCGGGAGGGGAGACCCAGTACTTC	CASSSMLAGGETQYF
TRBV9	TRBJ2-2	TRBD2	TGTGCCAGCAGCGTAGATCTAGCGGGGGGGCGGAACACCGGGGAGCTGTTTTTT	CASSVDLAGGRNTGELFF
TRBV7-3	TRBJ2-2	TRBD2	TGTGCCAGCAGCGCAGGACTAGCGGGGGGCGTCGGGGAGCTGTTTTTT	CASSAGLAGGVGELFF
TRBV6-5	TRBJ1-1	NA	TGTGCCAGCAGTTACGCCTCACTAGGGGAAGCTTTCTTT	CASSYASLGEAFF
TRBV4-1	TRBJ1-2	NA	TGCGCCAGCAGCCAAGATCCTACTATCTATGGCTACACCTTC	CASSQDPTIYGYTF
TRBV7-3	TRBJ1-1	TRBD1	TGTGCCAGCAGCACCCGGGACAGGGGGCAAGCTTTCTTT	CASSTRDRGQAFF
TRBV4-1	TRBJ2-1	TRBD1	TGCGCCAGCAGCCTCGGACAGGGGGATTACAATGAGCAGTTCTTC	CASSLGQGDYNEQFF
TRBV11-3	TRBJ2-7	NA	TGTGCCAGCAGCTTGGACACCTACGAGCAGTACTTC	CASSLDTYEQYF
TRBV5-6	TRBJ2-3	TRBD1	TGTGCCAGCAGCCCATACTTAAATTACAGGGGAAGCACAGATACGCAGTATTTT	CASSPYLNYRGSTDTQYF
TRBV7-8	TRBJ1-6	NA	TGTGCCAGCAGCTTAGTGGCAGGGGATAGGAATTCACCCCTCCACTTT	CASSLVAGDRNSPLHF
TRBV9	TRBJ2-7	TRBD1	TGTGCCAGCAGCGTGTCCGGGACAGGATTATACGAGCAGTACTTC	CASSVSGTGLYEQYF
TRBV10-3	TRBJ2-7	TRBD2	TGTGCCATCAGTGAGGGGGCCGGGGAGGGCTACGAGCAGTACTTC	CAISEGAGEGYEQYF
TRBV27	TRBJ2-4	TRBD2	TGTGCCAGCAGTTTACTGGCTAGCGGGATGGACTTAGCCAAAAACATTCAGTACTTC	CASSLLASGMDLAKNIQYF
TRBV9	TRBJ2-1	NA	TGTGCCAGCAGCGGGCTCCCAGGTGGTGAGCAGTTCTTC	CASSGLPGGEQFF
TRBV6-1	TRBJ2-5	NA	TGTGCCAGCAGTGAATTGGGGGGACAAGAGACCCAGTACTTC	CASSELGGQETQYF
TRBV28	TRBJ1-4	TRBD1	TGTGCCAGCAGTTTAGCGCAGGGACAGTCTACTAATGAAAAACTGTTTTTT	CASSLAQGQSTNEKLFF
TRBV19	TRBJ2-7	TRBD2	TGTGCCAGTAGGGGGAGGGGCCCCAACGAGCAGTACTTC	CASRGRGPNEQYF
TRBV9	TRBJ2-6	NA	TGTGCCAGCAGCCCACCCGGGGGGGCCAACGTCCTGACTTTC	CASSPPGGANVLTF
TRBV5-4	TRBJ2-7	NA	TGTGCCAGCAGCTCCGAAGGGGTTCCCCAGGGGTTGGAGCAGTACTTC	CASSSEGVPQGLEQYF
TRBV7-2	TRBJ2-1	TRBD2	TGTGCCAGCAATATCCTAGCGGGGGGTCTTGAGTGGAACAATGAGCAGTTCTTC	CASNILAGGLEWNNEQFF
TRBV7-9	TRBJ2-7	TRBD1	TGTGCCAGCAGCTCCGGGACAGGGGGCTACGAGCAGTACTTC	CASSSGTGGYEQYF
TRBV5-4	TRBJ2-3	TRBD2	TGTGCCAGCAGCACCCATAGACTAGCGGTCACAGATACGCAGTATTTT	CASSTHRLAVTDTQYF
TRBV6-7	TRBJ2-6	NA	TGTGCCAGCAGTTACCCTCGCTCGGCAGGGGCCTCCTCTGGGGCCAACGTCCTGACTTTC	CASSYPRSAGASSGANVLTF
TRBV15	TRBJ2-5	TRBD2	TGTGCCACCAGCAGGAGGACTAGCGGGGGCCAAGAGACCCAGTACTTC	CATSRRTSGGQETQYF
TRBV5-8	TRBJ2-5	NA	TGTGCCAGCAGCTCACAAGAGACCCAGTACTTC	CASSSQETQYF
TRBV5-1	TRBJ2-7	NA	TGCGCCAGCAGCTCCCCCGACAGACTCTACGAGCAGTACTTC	CASSSPDRLYEQYF
TRBV11-2	TRBJ1-3	NA	TGTGCCAGCAGCTCAGGGGCGAGAAACACCATATATTTT	CASSSGARNTIYF
TRBV30	TRBJ2-5	TRBD2	TGTGCCTGGAGTAAAGGCGGGAGCCAAGAGACCCAGTACTTC	CAWSKGGSQETQYF
TRBV2	TRBJ2-7	TRBD2	TGTGCCAGCAGGCCGACTAGCGGTCCCTACGAGCAGTACTTC	CASRPTSGPYEQYF
TRBV4-3	TRBJ2-5	NA	TGCGCCAGCAGCCAAGCTAGGACACAAAAAGGGGAGACCCAGTACTTC	CASSQARTQKGETQYF
TRBV9	TRBJ1-1	NA	TGTGCCAGCAGCGATTCAGGGGCTAAGACCCATGAAGCTTTCTTT	CASSDSGAKTHEAFF
TRBV14	TRBJ1-2	NA	TGTGCCAGCCACGGGAGCAATGGCTACACCTTC	CASHGSNGYTF
TRBV19	TRBJ2-2	NA	TGTGCCAGTAGCCCCCAGGGCGGCACCGGGGAGCTGTTTTTT	CASSPQGGTGELFF
TRBV5-1	TRBJ2-3	NA	TGCGCCAGCAGCTTGGCACTAGCAAATTTGGTGGATACGCAGTATTTT	CASSLALANLVDTQYF
TRBV28	TRBJ2-2	TRBD1	TGTGCCAGCCGGACAGGGGCGAACGGGGAGCTGTTTTTT	CASRTGANGELFF
TRBV7-2	TRBJ1-1	NA	TGTGCCAGCAGCCTACAGGGAGACACTGAAGCTTTCTTT	CASSLQGDTEAFF
TRBV6-5	TRBJ2-5	NA	TGTGCCAGCAGTTACGCCACTACCGGCGGGACCCAGTACTTC	CASSYATTGGTQYF